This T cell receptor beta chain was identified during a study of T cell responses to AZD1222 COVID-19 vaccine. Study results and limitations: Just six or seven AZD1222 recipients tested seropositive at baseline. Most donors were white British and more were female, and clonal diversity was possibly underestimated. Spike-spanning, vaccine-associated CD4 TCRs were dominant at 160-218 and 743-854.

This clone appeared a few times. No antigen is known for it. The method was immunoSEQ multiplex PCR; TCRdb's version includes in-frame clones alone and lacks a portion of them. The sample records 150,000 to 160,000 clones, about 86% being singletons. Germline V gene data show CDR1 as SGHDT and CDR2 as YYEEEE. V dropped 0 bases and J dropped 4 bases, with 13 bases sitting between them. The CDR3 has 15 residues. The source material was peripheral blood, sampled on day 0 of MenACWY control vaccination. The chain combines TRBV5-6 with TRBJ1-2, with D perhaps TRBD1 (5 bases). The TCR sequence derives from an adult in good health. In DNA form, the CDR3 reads TGTGCCAGCAGCTTGGTCAACCAGGGCCTCTATGGCTACACCTTC. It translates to CASSLVNQGLYGYTF.